This T cell receptor (beta chain) was recorded in a study of low-dose radiotherapy and immunotherapy resistance in tumors. About the research overall: Cohort 2, a group dosed every two weeks at 1 Gy per fraction, received 13 Gy in total over 26 weeks.

Priming of first-strand cDNA relied on TRAV- and TRBV-specific primers (covering alpha and beta chains). Amplification of TCRs used a constant-region primer and V-primer adapter for roughly 18 PCR cycles. After the mRNA was isolated, it was amplified using in vitro transcription. TCRdb redid the calling of the reads with MiXCR, one entry per CDR3 protein. The table includes 55,000 to 80,000 distinct CDR3 sequences, roughly 29% detected once. V lost 11 bases and J 2 bases, leaving 17 bases between the germline ends. The CDR3 contains 14 residues. Germline loops: CDR1 ENHRY, CDR2 SYGVKD. The time point: before trial treatment.

This TCR was recovered from a male donor with rectosigmoid adenocarcinoma. The specimen was PBMCs, collected before treatment. The rearrangement uses TRBV10-3 and TRBJ2-3, with a possible D match to TRBD2 (5 bases). The CDR3 DNA reads TGTGCCGCCCGAGGAGCGGAGTTCACAGATACGCAGTATTTT. This gives the protein CAARGAEFTDTQYF.